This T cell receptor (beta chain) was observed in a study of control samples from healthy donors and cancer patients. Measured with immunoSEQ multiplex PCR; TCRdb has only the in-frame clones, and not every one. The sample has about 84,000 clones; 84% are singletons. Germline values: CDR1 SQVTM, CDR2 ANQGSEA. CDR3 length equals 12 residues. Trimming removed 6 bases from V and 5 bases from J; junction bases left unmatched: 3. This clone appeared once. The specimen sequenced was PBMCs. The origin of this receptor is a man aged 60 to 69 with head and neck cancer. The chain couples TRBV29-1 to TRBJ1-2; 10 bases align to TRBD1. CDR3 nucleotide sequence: TGCAGCGTCCGGGGACAGGGGTATGGCTACACCTTC. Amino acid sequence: CSVRGQGYGYTF.